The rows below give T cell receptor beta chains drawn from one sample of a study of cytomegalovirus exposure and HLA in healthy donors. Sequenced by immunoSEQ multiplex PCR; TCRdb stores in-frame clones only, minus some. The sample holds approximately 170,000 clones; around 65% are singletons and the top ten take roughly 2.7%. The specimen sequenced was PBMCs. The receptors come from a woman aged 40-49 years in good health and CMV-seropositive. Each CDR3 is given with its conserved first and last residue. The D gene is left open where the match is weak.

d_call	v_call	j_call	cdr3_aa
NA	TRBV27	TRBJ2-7	CASSLNGIYYEQYF
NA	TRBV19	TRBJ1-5	CASSILGGGNQPQHF
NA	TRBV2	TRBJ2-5	CASKFRETQYF
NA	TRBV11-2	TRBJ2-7	CASSLEASPTYEQYF
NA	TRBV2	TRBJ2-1	CASSEPRGSSYNEQFF
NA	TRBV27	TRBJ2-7	CASSPTRISEQYF
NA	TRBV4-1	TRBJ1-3	CASSQDILYSGNTIYF
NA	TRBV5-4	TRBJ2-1	CASSPTGSGEQFF
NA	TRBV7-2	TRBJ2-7	CASSLGTRTQRGRSYEQYF
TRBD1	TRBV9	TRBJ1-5	CASSTTGGADQPQHF
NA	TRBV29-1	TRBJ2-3	CSVASRAPTDTQYF
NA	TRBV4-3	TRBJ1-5	CASSQEAIQGSNQPQHF
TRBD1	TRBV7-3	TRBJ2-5	CASSLGGQGQTQYF
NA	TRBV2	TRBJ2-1	CASSDSRTYNEQFF
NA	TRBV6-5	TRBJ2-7	CASSKTGLIYEQYF
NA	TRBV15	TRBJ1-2	CATSTQGNYGYTF
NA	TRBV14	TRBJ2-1	CASSPELARNEQFF
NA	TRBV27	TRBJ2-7	CASSLRQGLSYEQYF
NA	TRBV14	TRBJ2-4	CASSLSAGQGAKNIQYF
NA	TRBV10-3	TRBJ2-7	CAISVAGASNEQYF
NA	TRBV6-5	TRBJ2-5	CASSYSSWETQYF
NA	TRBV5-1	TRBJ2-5	CASSLGGPQGETQYF
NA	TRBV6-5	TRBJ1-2	CASSELGVNYGYTF
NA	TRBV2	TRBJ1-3	CASSARGAGNTIYF
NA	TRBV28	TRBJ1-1	CASSLLRNTEAFF
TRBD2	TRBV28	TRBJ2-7	CAIATSGPYEQYF
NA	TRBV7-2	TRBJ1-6	CASSLVSGIGSPLHF
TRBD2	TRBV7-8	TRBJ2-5	CASSGGASGRTQETQYF
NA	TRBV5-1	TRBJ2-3	CASSLGQSTDTQYF
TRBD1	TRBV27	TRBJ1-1	CASSLLDRVNTEAFF
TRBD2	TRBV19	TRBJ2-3	CASSGGGIYADTQYF
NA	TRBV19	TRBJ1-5	CASTLKLNQPQHF
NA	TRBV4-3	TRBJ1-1	CASSQDPRGSTEAFF
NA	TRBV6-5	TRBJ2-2	CASSYGQVNTGELFF
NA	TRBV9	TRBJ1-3	CASSVAPDTVSGNTIYF
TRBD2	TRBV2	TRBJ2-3	CASSAGLGLDTQYF
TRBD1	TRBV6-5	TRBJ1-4	CASSTGQGNEKLFF
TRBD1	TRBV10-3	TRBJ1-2	CAISEGQGNYGYTF
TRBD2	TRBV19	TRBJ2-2	CASISGGPPGELFF
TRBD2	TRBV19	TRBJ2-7	CASRPAGNSYEQYF
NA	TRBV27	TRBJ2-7	CASSRAGTAYEQYF
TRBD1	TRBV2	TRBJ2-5	CASKPRTGEEQYF
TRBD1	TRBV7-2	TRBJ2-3	CASSGRTGADTQYF
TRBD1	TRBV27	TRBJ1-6	CASDGTENLYTYNSPLHF
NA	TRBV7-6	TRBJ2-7	CASSLGQGSSGRTLKYYEQYF
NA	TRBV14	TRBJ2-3	CASSPEEGTDTQYF